This TCR beta chain was found in a study of blood T cell repertoires in COVID-19. Study-wide context: Acute and convalescent COVID-19 specimens originated in the United States, Italy and Spain.

Method: immunoSEQ multiplex PCR; TCRdb's copy keeps in-frame clones and lacks some. The profile shows approximately 440,000 clones, about 85% of them singletons. Those enrolled, adults aged 18 to 89 years, came from about two dozen US areas. Self-reported history from a screening survey and questionnaire set each donor's cohort. Among Cohort 3 donors, those recovered had two negative PCRs, clearance, or symptom resolution. The germline V gene has CDR1 GTSNPN and CDR2 SVGIG (reference sequence). The V end was cut by 0 bases, the J end by 2 bases, with 13 bases between. The CDR3 runs to 15 residues. Sequenced sample: PBMCs or T cells enriched from blood (not recorded which). V and J are TRBV30 and TRBJ1-2; D might be TRBD1 (6 bases). The sequence derives from a woman aged 18-29 years who had recovered from COVID-19. The CDR3 region is CAWSVLGGGNYGYTF. As DNA, the CDR3 is TGTGCCTGGAGTGTCCTAGGGGGGGGGAACTATGGCTACACCTTC.